These 16 T cell receptor beta chains came from one sample sequenced in a study of T-cell reconstitution after alpha-beta-depleted transplantation in children. Preparation of the TCRbeta library involved a method that used unique molecular identifiers. MiXCR, applied by TCRdb to the PCR reads, yields one record per CDR3 protein. The data show hundreds of thousands of distinct CDR3 sequences, with around 13% seen just once and around 2% held by the top ten. This specimen was PBMCs, mostly from graft donor cells, taken 360 days after TCRalphabeta/CD19-depleted stem cell transplant. The source of these receptors is a male patient aged 5 to 17 who had a stem cell transplant for acute myeloid leukemia, so the T cells may come from the graft donor.

This clonotype was detected ten times or more. The V call is TRBV29-1, the J call TRBJ1-1; TRBD1 might be the D (6 bases). The V and J ends lost 7 bases and 5 bases respectively, with 14 bases between them. The CDR3 contains 12 residues. Per germline, CDR1 SQVTM and CDR2 ANQGSEA. This CDR3 reads CSAQGRGTEAFF. The CDR3 nucleotides read TGCAGCGCTCAGGGGAGGGGGACTGAAGCTTTCTTT.

This clonotype was found many times. CDR3 coding DNA: TGTGCCACCAGGCTTCTAGCGGGAGACTCCTACGAGCAGTACTTC. Protein: CATRLLAGDSYEQYF. The J gene is TRBJ2-7, the V gene TRBV15, with 10 nucleotides matching TRBD2. After removal of 6 bases from V and 0 bases from J, the junction contained 5 bases not matched to a gene. This CDR3 has 15 amino acids. CDR1 and CDR2 from the germline V gene are LNHNV and YYDKDF (reference sequence).

In its sample, this clonotype was seen a few times. The chain combines TRBV28 with TRBJ2-7; 9 positions agree with TRBD2. Germline V lookup: CDR1 MDHEN, CDR2 SYDVKM. The CDR3 extends over 16 amino acids. V was pared by 3 bases and J by 2 bases, with 8 bases of the junction left unmatched. The CDR3 DNA sequence: TGTGCCAGCAGTTTTATCTATAGCGGGAGTCCCTACGAGCAGTACTTC. Translation: CASSFIYSGSPYEQYF.

This clonotype was recorded many times. This rearrangement joins TRBV29-1 to TRBJ2-6, with 8 bases identical to TRBD2. The CDR3 is made up of 14 amino acids. V trimming: 6 bases; J trimming: 3 bases; junction bases outside the gene matches: 4. Looked up from germline, CDR1 is SQVTM and CDR2 is ANQGSEA. The CDR3 DNA reads as TGCAGCGTCCGGGGGGGGAGTGGGGCCAACGTCCTGACTTTC. It encodes CSVRGGSGANVLTF.

This clonotype showed up many times. The gene calls are TRBV12-3 or TRBV12-4 and TRBJ2-1; possibly TRBD2 for D (5 bases). Trimming took 6 bases from V and 3 from J, leaving 9 bases between them. There are 13 residues in the CDR3. In nucleotides, the CDR3 is TGTGCCAGCAGCATAGACTACTACAATGAGCAGTTCTTC. Translated, it gives CASSIDYYNEQFF.

The table lists this clonotype with a few counts. The chain employs TRBV6-2 or TRBV6-3 and TRBJ2-2, with 8 bases matching TRBD2. CDR1 is MNHEY, CDR2 SVGEGT, per germline. Trimming removed 2 bases from V and 4 bases from J; junction bases left unmatched: 6. There are 16 residues in the CDR3. CDR3 residues: CASSYEREFGTGELFF. The CDR3 DNA reads TGTGCCAGCAGTTACGAGCGGGAGTTTGGCACCGGGGAGCTGTTTTTT.

The table lists this clonotype with a few counts. DNA for the CDR3: TGTGCCAGCAGTCGCAAACTAGCGGATAGCACAGATACGCAGTATTTT. Amino acids: CASSRKLADSTDTQYF. The chain joins TRBV28 to TRBJ2-3; 8 positions agree with TRBD2. Trimming cost V 5 bases and J 0 bases; bases outside gene matches: 7. CDR1 and CDR2 (germline): MDHEN, SYDVKM. CDR3 length equals 16 residues.

This clonotype was observed many times. This sequence joins TRBV4-2 and TRBJ2-5, with 9 nucleotides matching TRBD1. V lost 2 bases, J lost 5 bases, and 6 bases stayed unmatched. The germline gives CDR1 LGHNA, CDR2 YNFKEQ. There are 15 residues in the CDR3. CDR3 coding DNA: TGTGCCAGCAGCCAAAATACAGGGGGCGACGAGACCCAGTACTTC. Amino acids: CASSQNTGGDETQYF.

This chain links TRBV28 with TRBJ1-2, with D possibly matching TRBD1 (6 bases). The ends were cut back, 6 bases at V and 12 bases at J, with 17 bases in the middle. Germline values: CDR1 MDHEN, CDR2 SYDVKM. This CDR3 spans 12 amino acids. The CDR3 reads CASSFSQGINTF. CDR3 DNA: TGTGCCAGCAGCTTCTCACAGGGCATAAACACCTTC.

This clonotype was counted only a few times. The chain combines TRBV5-1 with TRBJ2-5; possible D gene TRBD2, 5 bases. CDR3 size: 14 residues. CDR1 is SGHRS, CDR2 YFSETQ, per germline. Trimming shortened V by 7 bases and J by 5 bases, and 18 bases separated the two germline ends. CDR3 bases: TGCGCCAGCTCCCCCCTAGCTGTTGTGGAGACCCAGTACTTC. Its protein is CASSPLAVVETQYF. Looking up the rest from reference TRBV5-1 and TRBJ2-5 gives the full variable domain: KAGVTQTPRYLIKTRGQQVTLSCSPISGHRSVSWYQQTPGQGLQFLFEYFSETQRNKGNFPGRFSGRQFSNSRSEMNVSTLELGDSALYLCASSPLAVVETQYFGPGTRLLVL.

V is TRBV4-2 and J is TRBJ2-7; 12 bases line up with TRBD2. Germline V gives CDR1 LGHNA, CDR2 YNFKEQ. V trimming: 4 bases; J trimming: 3 bases; junction bases outside the gene matches: 10. The CDR3 has 17 amino acids. CDR3 bases: TGTGCCAGCAGCCCGGCTAGCGGGAGGGCCCCCTACTACGAGCAGTACTTC. It specifies CASSPASGRAPYYEQYF.

This clonotype was recorded a few times. V usage is TRBV20-1 and J usage is TRBJ2-7, with 8 bases identical to TRBD1. CDR1 is DFQATT and CDR2 is SNEGSKA in the germline V gene (reference sequence). This CDR3 is built from 16 residues. The V segment lost 4 bases and the J segment 1 base; nucleotides outside the gene matches: 12. The CDR3 loop is CSATGGVALASYEQYF. CDR3 bases: TGCAGTGCTACAGGGGGCGTCGCGTTAGCTTCCTACGAGCAGTACTTC.

This clonotype showed up just a few times. The chain employs TRBV7-3 and TRBJ2-3, with unresolved D. The CDR3 length is 14 residues. Germline CDR1 is SGHTA and CDR2 is FQGTGA. Trimming cost V 5 bases and J 2 bases, with 11 bases left between them. CDR3 sequence: CASSQSLSTDTQYF. The CDR3 bases are TGTGCCAGCAGCCAGTCGCTTTCCACAGATACGCAGTATTTT.

This rearrangement joins TRBV10-3 to TRBJ1-5, with TRBD1 as a possible D gene (5 bases). Trimming removed 4 bases from V and 3 bases from J, with 10 bases in between. CDR1 and CDR2 (germline): ENHRY, SYGVKD. This CDR3 has 14 residues. CDR3 in amino acids: CAISGQGYNQPQHF. The CDR3 nucleotides are TGTGCCATCAGTGGGCAGGGTTACAATCAGCCCCAGCATTTT.

J is TRBJ2-1 and V is TRBV4-2, with 7 bases identical to TRBD2. J was trimmed by 10 bases and V by 4 bases; bases with no gene match: 7. The CDR3 length is 13 residues. The V gene's germline CDR1 is LGHNA and CDR2 YNFKEQ. The CDR3 loop is CASSPRLAREQFF. The CDR3 DNA reads TGTGCCAGCAGCCCAAGACTAGCCCGGGAGCAGTTCTTC.

This clonotype occurred a few times. The chain uses TRBV20-1 and TRBJ2-7; TRBD2 aligns across 15 bases. The CDR3 has 17 residues. Germline CDR1 is DFQATT and CDR2 is SNEGSKA (reference sequence). Trimming at V came to 3 bases and at J to 1 base, leaving 7 bases not matched to a gene. The CDR3 is CSARKGLAGGISYEQYF. CDR3 sequence (DNA): TGCAGTGCTAGGAAGGGACTAGCGGGAGGAATTTCCTACGAGCAGTACTTC.